This TCR beta chain stems from a study of T cell responses to AZD1222 COVID-19 vaccine. General study points: Compared with day 0, the breadth and depth of the Spike-specific TCR repertoire rose significantly after two doses of AZD1222.

The method was immunoSEQ multiplex PCR; TCRdb's version includes in-frame clones alone and lacks a portion of them. The profile covers 65,000 to 75,000 clones, with around four fifths appearing a single time and around 21% taken by the ten largest. V was trimmed by 0 bases and J by 3 bases, leaving 10 bases between them. Germline CDR1 and CDR2: SGHDT and YYEEEE. The CDR3 totals 14 residues. A word on this clone: Its cognate antigen is unknown.

This material consisted of peripheral blood, taken on day 0 of AZD1222 vaccination. The sequence was collected from an adult in good health. The J gene is TRBJ2-7, the V gene TRBV5-6; no reliable D call. The CDR3 DNA reads as TGTGCCAGCAGCTTGGTAGGGTCTATCTACGAGCAGTACTTC. Residues: CASSLVGSIYEQYF. The variable domain in full, completed from reference TRBV5-6 and TRBJ2-7, reads DAGVTQSPTHLIKTRGQQVTLRCSPKSGHDTVSWYQQALGQGPQFIFQYYEEEERQRGNFPDRFSGHQFPNYSSELNVNALLLGDSALYLCASSLVGSIYEQYFGPGTRLTVT.